The present TCR beta chain was sequenced within a study of cytomegalovirus exposure and HLA in healthy donors. Study-level findings and limits: A reported reduction in N-insertions relative to the approximately 670-donor mean was seen in an Asian-associated ancestry cluster in a later analysis.

Use of 60 Vbeta and 13 Jbeta primers characterized the PCR. Sequenced by immunoSEQ multiplex PCR; TCRdb stores in-frame clones only, minus some. Here the sample spans about 140,000 clones, 61% being singletons. V dropped 1 base and J dropped 5 bases, with 13 bases sitting between them. Germline loops: CDR1 SGHRS, CDR2 YFSETQ. The CDR3 is 14 residues long. The sample holds a few counts of this clone. Its antigen remains unknown. The TCR comes from a male donor in good health and CMV-seronegative. Source material: PBMCs. The chain employs TRBV5-1 and TRBJ2-7; a weak D match, TRBD2 (5 bases). Here the CDR3 DNA reads TGCGCCAGCAGCTTGTCTCGGGGAGTGGACGAGCAGTACTTC. Its translation: CASSLSRGVDEQYF.